The rows below give T cell receptor beta chains drawn from one sample of a study of cytomegalovirus exposure and HLA in healthy donors. TCRdb's table, derived via immunoSEQ multiplex PCR, lists solely in-frame clones and lacks some. The table has fewer than 120,000 clones, 65% to 80% seen once; the top ten hold around 6.6%. Sequenced input: PBMCs. The receptors here all came from a man aged 25-45 years in good health and CMV-seropositive. Each CDR3 is given with its conserved first and last residue. D genes are given only for firm matches. A row's size may be missing; if present it is once, few, many or a size class.

TRBJ1-1 TRBV19 once . CASSIGGPRGSTEAFF TGTGCCAGTAGTATAGGCGGACCGAGAGGGAGCACTGAAGCTTTCTTT
TRBJ2-2 TRBV19 . . CASSQGSTGELFF TGTGCCAGTAGTCAGGGGAGCACCGGGGAGCTGTTTTTT
TRBJ1-3 TRBV25-1 . TRBD1 CASSGRQGAGNTIYF TGTGCCAGCAGTGGACGACAGGGAGCTGGAAACACCATATATTTT
TRBJ1-5 TRBV19 . TRBD1 CATGTGDYSNQPQHF TGTGCCACCGGGACAGGGGACTATAGCAATCAGCCCCAGCATTTT
TRBJ1-1 TRBV2 . . CASSVGAFF TGTGCCAGCAGTGTCGGTGCTTTCTTT
TRBJ1-1 TRBV6-5 once . CASNNRVNTEAFF TGTGCCAGCAATAACCGGGTGAACACTGAAGCTTTCTTT
TRBJ2-2 TRBV2 . TRBD2 CASSDMTSGGNTGELFF TGTGCCAGCAGTGATATGACTAGCGGGGGAAACACCGGGGAGCTGTTTTTT
TRBJ1-2 TRBV20-1 once TRBD1 CSAETGDGYTF TGCAGTGCCGAGACAGGGGATGGCTACACCTTC
TRBJ2-3 TRBV6-1 . . CASAFRAGTQYF TGTGCCAGCGCCTTCAGGGCCGGTACGCAGTATTTT
TRBJ1-1 TRBV5-1 . TRBD1 CASSGGTGGFETEAFF TGCGCCAGCAGCGGGGGGACAGGGGGCTTCGAAACTGAAGCTTTCTTT
TRBJ2-7 TRBV12-5 . TRBD1 CASGLVNRGYEQYF TGTGCTAGTGGTTTGGTGAACAGGGGCTACGAGCAGTACTTC
TRBJ1-3 TRBV27 . . CASSFEQGNGNTIYF TGTGCCAGCAGTTTTGAACAGGGAAATGGAAACACCATATATTTT
TRBJ2-3 TRBV9 . TRBD2 CASSTSGGARDTQYF TGTGCCAGCAGCACTAGCGGGGGGGCCAGAGATACGCAGTATTTT
TRBJ2-5 TRBV9 . . CASSVDTQAETQYF TGTGCCAGCAGCGTGGACACTCAGGCGGAGACCCAGTACTTC
TRBJ2-7 TRBV4-1 . . CASSQGGLSSYEQYF TGCGCCAGCAGCCAAGGGGGGCTGAGTTCCTACGAGCAGTACTTC
TRBJ2-7 TRBV6-5 . TRBD2 CASSYSRGDHEQYF TGTGCCAGCAGTTATTCTCGGGGGGACCACGAGCAGTACTTC
TRBJ2-1 TRBV7-9 few . CASSFGRGKGGYNEQFF TGTGCCAGCAGCTTCGGTCGAGGAAAAGGGGGATACAATGAGCAGTTCTTC
TRBJ2-3 TRBV30 once . CAWSTDYTQYF TGTGCCTGGTCCACTGATTATACGCAGTATTTT
TRBJ1-5 TRBV6-1 . . CASSKTDSNQPQHF TGTGCCAGCAGTAAGACAGATAGCAATCAGCCCCAGCATTTT
TRBJ2-3 TRBV30 . . CAWGRLSGSTDTQYF TGTGCCTGGGGGAGGCTCAGTGGAAGCACAGATACGCAGTATTTT
TRBJ2-3 TRBV2 . TRBD2 CASSGSGGEFDTQYF TGTGCCAGCAGTGGTAGCGGGGGGGAATTTGATACGCAGTATTTT
TRBJ2-3 TRBV30 . . CAWSEGGGGLNTQYF TGTGCCTGGAGTGAAGGGGGCGGGGGGTTGAATACGCAGTATTTT
TRBJ2-7 TRBV7-9 . . CASTGPPGRTSYEQYF TGTGCCAGCACCGGGCCCCCAGGGCGGACCTCCTACGAGCAGTACTTC
TRBJ2-5 TRBV6-5 . TRBD1 CASSYAGTGGTKTQYF TGTGCCAGCAGTTATGCCGGGACAGGGGGCACGAAGACCCAGTACTTC
TRBJ2-2 TRBV10-3 few TRBD1 CAIRPGQGYTGELFF TGTGCCATCAGACCGGGACAGGGATACACCGGGGAGCTGTTTTTT
TRBJ1-6 TRBV4-2 . . CASSQDLNRGSSYNSPLHF TGTGCCAGCAGCCAAGATCTAAACCGGGGGAGCTCCTATAATTCACCCCTCCACTTT
TRBJ2-7 TRBV4-1 . TRBD1 CASSPRQGPYEQYF TGCGCCAGCAGCCCCCGACAGGGCCCCTACGAGCAGTACTTC
TRBJ1-5 TRBV6-5 . TRBD1 CASKVQGASQPQHF TGTGCCAGCAAAGTTCAGGGGGCTAGTCAGCCCCAGCATTTT
TRBJ1-4 TRBV5-6 . . CASSLVGVQTNEKLFF TGTGCCAGCAGCTTGGTAGGGGTTCAGACTAATGAAAAACTGTTTTTT
TRBJ2-3 TRBV25-1 . TRBD1 CASSPRDRGADTQYF TGTGCCAGCAGCCCCCGGGACAGGGGGGCAGATACGCAGTATTTT
TRBJ1-3 TRBV19 . . CASSPGETVPGNTIYF TGTGCCAGTAGTCCCGGAGAGACAGTCCCTGGAAACACCATATATTTT
TRBJ1-1 TRBV7-8 . . CASSHRQSATYEAFF TGTGCCAGCAGCCACCGACAGAGCGCGACCTATGAAGCTTTCTTT
TRBJ1-5 TRBV5-4 . TRBD1 CASSLEGQNTPQHF TGTGCCAGCAGCTTGGAGGGACAGAACACGCCCCAGCATTTT
TRBJ2-1 TRBV5-1 . TRBD2 CASSFEAGGRFF TGCGCCAGCAGCTTTGAGGCGGGGGGGAGGTTCTTC
TRBJ1-5 TRBV6-6 . TRBD1 CASSIGGEDQPQHF TGTGCCAGCAGTATAGGGGGCGAGGATCAGCCCCAGCATTTT
TRBJ1-1 TRBV19 . . CASRTRDTTLLEAFF TGTGCCAGTAGGACCCGGGACACGACACTCCTTGAAGCTTTCTTT
TRBJ1-5 TRBV10-2 . . CASTSSTRGPQHF TGCGCCAGCACCTCATCGACCCGGGGGCCCCAGCATTTT
TRBJ1-1 TRBV9 . TRBD1 CASSVDRGNTEAFF TGTGCCAGCAGCGTAGACAGGGGGAACACTGAAGCTTTCTTT
TRBJ2-7 TRBV10-1 . TRBD1 CASSGDRGGEQYF TGCGCCAGCAGTGGGGACAGGGGGGGCGAGCAGTACTTC
TRBJ1-2 TRBV5-1 . . CASSLEQGLDYGYTF TGCGCCAGCAGCTTGGAACAGGGCCTCGACTATGGCTACACCTTC
TRBJ2-2 TRBV28 many . CASSSRGNTGELFF TGTGCCAGCAGTTCTCGCGGGAACACCGGGGAGCTGTTTTTT
TRBJ2-7 TRBV27 . . CASAWGRGRTGFGEQYF TGTGCCAGCGCGTGGGGCAGGGGACGCACGGGATTTGGCGAGCAGTACTTC
TRBJ1-2 TRBV25-1 . TRBD1 CASSEAQGARGYTF TGTGCCAGCAGTGAAGCACAGGGGGCGCGAGGCTACACCTTC
TRBJ1-2 TRBV27 . . CASSPGLGGYGYTF TGTGCCAGCAGCCCAGGGCTGGGTGGCTATGGCTACACCTTC
TRBJ2-6 TRBV4-1 . TRBD1 CASSLDDRDGGANVLTF TGCGCCAGCAGCCTTGACGACAGGGATGGTGGGGCCAACGTCCTGACTTTC
TRBJ2-3 TRBV29-1 . . CSVEGQITDTQYF TGCAGCGTTGAAGGGCAGATCACAGATACGCAGTATTTT
TRBJ2-7 TRBV5-6 . . CASSLGPGSSYEQYF TGTGCCAGCAGCTTGGGGCCCGGGAGCTCCTACGAGCAGTACTTC
TRBJ2-5 TRBV5-1 . TRBD2 CASSFLAGGPETQYF TGCGCCAGCAGCTTCTTAGCGGGGGGGCCGGAGACCCAGTACTTC
TRBJ1-6 TRBV7-6 . . CASSLAAGRINSPLHF TGTGCCAGCAGCTTGGCGGCGGGACGAATTAATTCACCCCTCCACTTT
TRBJ1-1 TRBV19 once . CASSIGVRNTEAFF TGTGCCAGTAGTATTGGAGTCAGGAACACTGAAGCTTTCTTT
TRBJ2-2 TRBV6-6 few TRBD2 CASCVGSGRTGELFF TGTGCCAGCTGCGTGGGTAGCGGGAGGACCGGGGAGCTGTTTTTT